Detailed here is one TCR beta chain. Original methodology: Reference gene primer amplification in the assay estimated nucleated cell counts. Repertoires were generated with immunoSEQ multiplex PCR, while TCRdb's copy carries only in-frame clones and drops some. V and J calls and clone size come straight from that table; D and trimming were deduced from the DNA. The sample records roughly 72,000 clones, roughly 90% being singletons. The sample belongs to a study of blood T cell repertoires in COVID-19. Study information: T cells, B-cell-depleted T cells, or PBMCs supplied cDNA or gDNA.

The CDR3 covers 15 residues. Germline CDR1 reads SGHRS; CDR2 reads YFSETQ. J gave up 2 bases and V 5 bases, and 7 bases lay outside the gene matches. The V gene is TRBV5-1, the J gene TRBJ2-7; TRBD1 matches 10 bases. The sequenced material came from peripheral blood. The sequence was obtained from a human donor in a cohort sampled during active COVID-19. CDR3 amino acids: CASSDPGQGAYEQYF. The DNA for the CDR3 is TGCGCCAGCAGTGATCCCGGACAGGGGGCCTACGAGCAGTACTTC.